These 24 T cell receptor beta chains were all obtained from the same sample, sequenced in a study of T and B cells in COVID-19 patients. Each TRB amplification used roughly 220-550 ng of genomic DNA from blood. BIOMED2 TRB-A/B primer pools were used in multiplex TRB PCR. TCRdb re-called the multiplex PCR reads through MiXCR, storing one row per CDR3 protein. The repertoire holds 7,000 to 9,500 distinct CDR3 sequences, around 25% seen once, with about 6.4% in the top ten. Sequences were obtained from blood. Receptors were obtained from a human donor who had recovered from COVID-19.

By sample fraction, this clonotype is medium-sized. The rearrangement links TRBV13 to TRBJ2-5, with 7 nucleotides matching TRBD2. This CDR3 is built from 15 residues. In germline, CDR1 is PRHDT, CDR2 FYEKMQ (reference sequence). Losses at the gene ends were 3 bases for V and 7 bases for J; bases not matched to a gene: 11. The CDR3 DNA reads TGTGCCAGCAGCTTGACTAGCAGTGGGGCTGGGACCCAGTACTTC. It encodes CASSLTSSGAGTQYF.

There are a few counts of this clonotype. This chain uses TRBV24-1 with TRBJ1-2; D unresolved. Trimming shortened V by 3 bases and J by 2 bases, and 3 bases separated the two germline ends. Germline V gene lookup returns CDR1 KGHDR and CDR2 SFDVKD. The CDR3 is 12 amino acids. Here the CDR3 DNA reads TGTGCCACCAGTGATGAAAACTATGGCTACACCTTC. Its protein is CATSDENYGYTF.

This clonotype has just a few counts. This chain connects TRBV10-3 to TRBJ2-3; 8 nucleotides match TRBD2. The CDR3 consists of 15 residues. J lost 2 bases, V lost 3 bases, and 4 bases had no gene match. Germline loops: CDR1 ENHRY, CDR2 SYGVKD. The CDR3 is CAISDAGGTTDTQYF. For the CDR3, the DNA is TGTGCCATCAGTGACGCGGGGGGTACCACAGATACGCAGTATTTT.

This clonotype was detected many times. The V call is TRBV18, the J call TRBJ1-2; D not resolved. The germline gives CDR1 KGHSH, CDR2 LQKENI. The CDR3 totals 13 residues. V lost 2 bases and J lost 4, with 8 bases in between. DNA for the CDR3: TGTGCCAGCTCACCAGACCAGAGCTATGGCTACACCTTC. It is translated as CASSPDQSYGYTF.

This clonotype was seen at least ten times. V and J are TRBV6-2 or TRBV6-3 and TRBJ2-4; D may be TRBD1 (6 bases). The CDR3 runs 15 residues. V dropped 5 bases and J dropped 0 bases, with 11 bases sitting between them. Germline V gene sequence: CDR1 MNHEY, CDR2 SVGEGT. The CDR3 loop reads CASSPEGVAKNIQYF. DNA for the CDR3: TGTGCCAGCAGTCCAGAGGGGGTAGCCAAAAACATTCAGTACTTC.

This clonotype came up a few times. The chain has TRBV6-2 or TRBV6-3 and TRBJ1-2, with D possibly matching TRBD1 (5 bases). Deletions cut 6 bases from V and 3 bases from J, with 8 bases between. This CDR3 has 12 residues. Germline assignment: CDR1 MNHEY and CDR2 SVGEGT. Here the CDR3 reads CASRTGHYGYTF. CDR3 sequence (DNA): TGTGCCAGCAGAACGGGGCACTATGGCTACACCTTC.

The chain has TRBV5-8 and TRBJ2-1; 14 bases are shared with TRBD2. V lost 0 bases, J lost 7 bases, and 3 bases stayed unmatched. Germline V CDR1 and CDR2: SGHTS, YDEGEE. The CDR3 runs 16 residues. CDR3 region: CASSLEGLAGANEQFF. The CDR3 bases are TGTGCCAGCAGCTTGGAGGGACTAGCGGGAGCTAATGAGCAGTTCTTC.

There are many counts of this clonotype. The rearrangement links TRBV13 to TRBJ2-1, with 16 bases fitting TRBD2. The trim removed 3 bases at V and 6 bases at J, leaving 5 bases unmatched. CDR1 and CDR2 (germline): PRHDT, FYEKMQ (reference sequence). This CDR3 has 17 residues. The DNA for the CDR3 is TGTGCCAGCAGCTTGGGGGGACTAGCGGGGGGGGGCAATGAGCAGTTCTTC. Translating gives CASSLGGLAGGGNEQFF. Full variable domain (outside the CDR3, taken from reference TRBV13 and TRBJ2-1): AAGVIQSPRHLIKEKRETATLKCYPIPRHDTVYWYQQGPGQDPQFLISFYEKMQSDKGSIPDRFSAQQFSDYHSELNMSSLELGDSALYFCASSLGGLAGGGNEQFFGPGTRLTVL.

This chain connects TRBV7-2 to TRBJ2-7, with TRBD1 matching 7 bases. Trimming removed 5 bases from V and 2 bases from J; junction bases left unmatched: 6. CDR1 is SGHTA and CDR2 is FQGNSA in the germline V gene. The CDR3 is 14 amino acids. CDR3 coding DNA: TGTGCCAGCAGCGGCCCAGGGGGAACCTACGAGCAGTACTTC. As protein: CASSGPGGTYEQYF.

The J gene is TRBJ2-7, the V gene TRBV28; 7 nucleotides align to TRBD1. The germline gives CDR1 MDHEN, CDR2 SYDVKM. The CDR3 is 11 residues long. Trimming took 5 bases from V and 6 from J; bases not matched to a gene: 1. CDR3 DNA: TGTGCCAGCAGTGGGACAGCCGAGCAGTACTTC. Protein product: CASSGTAEQYF.

This clonotype is labeled medium-sized (0.01 to 0.1%). This chain links TRBV12-3 or TRBV12-4 with TRBJ2-7, with TRBD1 matching over 7 bases. V trimming: 2 bases; J trimming: 2 bases; junction bases outside the gene matches: 6. CDR3 length equals 15 residues. This CDR3 is CASSLWGQRTYEQYF. The CDR3 nucleotides read TGTGCCAGCAGTTTATGGGGACAGAGAACCTACGAGCAGTACTTC.

With regard to this clonotype: One end of the junction is discordant with germline, which a read error may explain. The V and J genes are TRBV5-3 and TRBJ2-7, with D maybe TRBD2 (5 bases). TRBV5-3 is designated an ORF whose function remains uncertain. The CDR3 spans 13 residues. CDR3 coding DNA: TGCGCCAGCAGCTTTGAGGGAAACTACGAGCAGTACTTC. It specifies CASSFEGNYEQYF.

This clonotype is medium-sized (0.01 to 0.1%). This sequence joins TRBV29-1 and TRBJ1-1; the match to TRBD1 covers 10 bases. The CDR3 spans 12 residues. CDR1 is SQVTM, CDR2 ANQGSEA, per germline. V gave up 6 bases and J gave up 6 bases; unmatched junction bases: 4. This chain's CDR3 is CSVGTGASEAFF. Written as DNA, the CDR3 is TGCAGCGTCGGGACAGGGGCATCTGAAGCTTTCTTT. Variable domain in full (rest from reference TRBV29-1 and TRBJ1-1): SAVISQKPSRDICQRGTSLTIQCQVDSQVTMMFWYRQQPGQSLTLIATANQGSEATYESGFVIDKFPISRPNLTFSTLTVSNMSPEDSSIYLCSVGTGASEAFFGQGTRLTVV.

By its share, this clonotype is medium-sized. The chain recombines TRBV18 with TRBJ1-5, with 11 bases aligning to TRBD1. Germline V gene data show CDR1 as KGHSH and CDR2 as LQKENI. V was clipped by 5 bases and J by 5 bases; unmatched bases: 17. CDR3 size: 19 residues. The CDR3 nucleotides are TGTGCCAGCTCAGAGAACCCGGGACAGGGGGTCACGGGGCATCAGCCCCAGCATTTT. Protein: CASSENPGQGVTGHQPQHF.

The chain recombines TRBV6-5 with TRBJ1-5; 9 bases map to TRBD1. The germline CDR1 and CDR2 sequences are MNHEY and SVGAGI. Trimming at V came to 7 bases and at J to 3 bases, leaving 4 bases not matched to a gene. This CDR3 is 14 amino acids long. The chain's CDR3 is CASTRDRDNQPQHF. CDR3 coding DNA: TGTGCCAGCACCCGGGACAGGGACAATCAGCCCCAGCATTTT.

The J gene is TRBJ1-1, the V gene TRBV28, with D possibly being TRBD1 (5 bases). The ends were cut back, 8 bases at V and 0 bases at J, with 16 bases in the middle. The CDR3 sequence is 15 residues long. Germline CDR1 MDHEN, CDR2 SYDVKM. The CDR3 DNA follows: TGTGCCAGCTCTTGGGGGGTGAAGGTGAACACTGAAGCTTTCTTT. This gives the protein CASSWGVKVNTEAFF.

The gene calls are TRBV11-2 and TRBJ1-4; TRBD1 matches 8 bases. The length of the CDR3 is 15 residues. V was pared by 5 bases and J by 8 bases, with 10 bases of the junction left unmatched. Germline V gives CDR1 SGHAT, CDR2 FQNNGV. The CDR3 sequence: CASSNQQGVGEKLFF. CDR3 nucleotide sequence: TGTGCCAGCAGCAACCAACAGGGGGTAGGGGAAAAACTGTTTTTT.

The chain combines TRBV5-6 with TRBJ2-7, with D unresolved. The CDR3 has 11 residues. Germline V gene sequence: CDR1 SGHDT, CDR2 YYEEEE. V was cut by 2 bases and J by 5 bases, with 5 bases left in between. For the CDR3, the DNA is TGTGCCAGCAGCTTTGTAAACGAGCAGTACTTC. Its protein product is CASSFVNEQYF.

The CDR3 DNA is TGTGCCAGCAGACCCAGCGGGGGGGACTACGAGCAGTACTTC. Amino acids: CASRPSGGDYEQYF. The J gene is TRBJ2-7, the V gene TRBV6-5; 10 bases agree with TRBD2. The CDR3 runs to 14 residues. The V and J ends lost 6 bases and 3 bases, in that order; junction bases with no gene match: 5. The germline V gene has CDR1 MNHEY and CDR2 SVGAGI.

To note about this clonotype: A read error may be the cause here, since a much bigger clone is one base away. The V call is TRBV10-3, the J call TRBJ2-3; D call uncertain. Trimming cost V 3 bases and J 6 bases, with 10 bases left between them. The CDR3 covers 13 residues. Germline V gene sequence: CDR1 ENHRY, CDR2 SYGVKD. CDR3 in DNA: TGTGCCATCAGTGAATTCCCCGGGGATACGCAGTATTTT. Its protein is CAISEFPGDTQYF.

This clonotype appeared many times. The rearrangement joins TRBV6-2 or TRBV6-3 to TRBJ2-1; D not resolved. Germline values: CDR1 MNHEY, CDR2 SVGEGT. The germline V and J ends were trimmed by 4 bases and 5 bases, with 12 bases remaining between them. The CDR3 contains 14 residues. As DNA, the CDR3 is TGTGCCAGCAGTTCCTACTCTGTTAACAATGAGCAGTTCTTC. Protein product: CASSSYSVNNEQFF.

By share of the sample, this clonotype is medium-sized. The rearrangement joins TRBV18 to TRBJ1-2, with 7 bases identical to TRBD1. The germline V gene encodes CDR1 KGHSH and CDR2 LQKENI. V was clipped by 6 bases and J by 3 bases; unmatched bases: 4. This CDR3 region has 13 residues. The CDR3 coding sequence is TGTGCCAGCTCCCGCGGGACAGACTATGGCTACACCTTC. It is translated as CASSRGTDYGYTF.

In this sample, this clonotype is medium-sized. This chain links TRBV6-1 with TRBJ2-1; D is unclear. The V and J ends lost 3 bases and 0 bases respectively, with 12 bases between them. Germline CDR1 is MNHNS and CDR2 is SASEGT. The CDR3 is 16 residues long. CDR3 region: CASSEGGESSYNEQFF. The CDR3 region has the DNA TGTGCCAGCAGTGAGGGTGGCGAGAGCTCCTACAATGAGCAGTTCTTC.

This clonotype is medium-sized (0.01 to 0.1%). The rearrangement joins TRBV27 to TRBJ1-5; the match to TRBD1 covers 7 bases. The CDR3 contains 13 residues. V lost 6 bases to trimming and J lost 7 bases; unmatched junction nucleotides: 6. Germline-derived CDR1 and CDR2 are MNHEY and SMNVEV (reference sequence). The CDR3 loop is CASSYSGGQPQHF. CDR3 coding DNA: TGTGCCAGCAGCTATTCAGGGGGACAGCCCCAGCATTTT.